This is a list of T cell receptor beta chains from one sample in a study of identical twins. TCRdb redid the calling of the 5' RACE reads with MiXCR, one entry per CDR3 protein. The repertoire holds roughly 240,000 distinct CDR3 sequences, with 6% to 8% as singletons. These same records also appear under a second study, on yellow fever vaccine responses in identical twins.

The sequencing sample was made of CD8+ T cells sorted from blood. The source is a woman aged 18 to 35 in good health. Both conserved end residues are part of each CDR3. Each record gives: D gene, clone size, J gene, V gene, CDR3 DNA, CDR3 protein. The D gene is left open where the match is weak. The size field is filled for only some rows; it gives once, few, many or a size class.

NA | many | TRBJ1-1 | TRBV29-1 | TGCAGCGCCTCCGGGGGCCCCAACACTGAAGCTTTCTTT | CSASGGPNTEAFF
TRBD2 | NA | TRBJ2-3 | TRBV10-3 | TGTGCCATCTTTAGCGGGAGGGGCACAGATACGCAGTATTTT | CAIFSGRGTDTQYF
TRBD2 | few | TRBJ2-5 | TRBV19 | TGTGCCACTCGGGAGGGAGAGACCCAGTACTTC | CATREGETQYF
NA | NA | TRBJ1-1 | TRBV10-3 | TGTGCCATCACCGCCGGCGCCGGGGCGTTCACTGAAGCTTTCTTT | CAITAGAGAFTEAFF
NA | many | TRBJ1-2 | TRBV7-8 | TGTGCCAGCAGCCGGGAATTGTCAGCATCCTCTAACTATGGCTACACCTTC | CASSRELSASSNYGYTF
TRBD2 | many | TRBJ2-1 | TRBV11-2 | TGTGCCAGCAGCTCTTCAGCGGGGAGATCCTACAATGAGCAGTTCTTC | CASSSSAGRSYNEQFF
TRBD2 | NA | TRBJ2-3 | TRBV6-1 | TGTGCCAGCAGTAAAACTAGCGGGCCCACAGATACGCAGTATTTT | CASSKTSGPTDTQYF
NA | few | TRBJ2-2 | TRBV6-5 | TGTGCCAGCAGTTACTCGTCAGAGTACACCGGGGAGCTGTTTTTT | CASSYSSEYTGELFF
NA | many | TRBJ2-7 | TRBV12-3/TRBV12-4 | TGTGCCAGCGGATACGGGGAGGACGAGCAGTACTTC | CASGYGEDEQYF
NA | many | TRBJ2-2 | TRBV11-2 | TGTGCCAGCACCAAGACCGGCGGGGAGCTGTTTTTT | CASTKTGGELFF
NA | many | TRBJ2-1 | TRBV7-9 | TGTGCCAGCAGCGACGGGACCATCTCCTACAATGAGCAGTTCTTC | CASSDGTISYNEQFF
NA | NA | TRBJ2-1 | TRBV29-1 | TGCAGCGTGACTCCGGGCGGGGTGTCCTACAATGAGCAGTTCTTC | CSVTPGGVSYNEQFF
TRBD2 | NA | TRBJ2-3 | TRBV27 | TGTGCCAGCAAGGGACTAGACGCCACAGATACGCAGTATTTT | CASKGLDATDTQYF
NA | many | TRBJ2-7 | TRBV28 | TGTGCCAGCAGTTTACACCACAGGATCTCCTCCTACGAGCAGTACTTC | CASSLHHRISSYEQYF
NA | few | TRBJ1-1 | TRBV7-9 | TGTGCCAGCAGCTCTCAGTTGTGGGGAGCTTTCTTT | CASSSQLWGAFF
NA | many | TRBJ1-1 | TRBV28 | TGTGCCGCCACAGCACAGAACACTGAAGCTTTCTTT | CAATAQNTEAFF
NA | NA | TRBJ2-7 | TRBV7-8 | TGTGCCAGCAGCCCAGGAAGGGCCGGGGTCTACGAGCAGTACTTC | CASSPGRAGVYEQYF
NA | many | TRBJ2-7 | TRBV5-1 | TGCGCCAGCAGCTTGAGGGCAGGGAGGCTAGAAGGCGAGCAGTACTTC | CASSLRAGRLEGEQYF
TRBD1 | NA | TRBJ1-5 | TRBV5-1 | TGCGCCAGCCAAAGACAGGGCAGCAATCAGCCCCAGCATTTT | CASQRQGSNQPQHF
NA | few | TRBJ1-1 | TRBV5-4 | TGTGCCAGCAGATGGGGGGGGAACACTGAAGCTTTCTTT | CASRWGGNTEAFF
NA | many | TRBJ2-1 | TRBV7-9 | TGTGCCAGCAGCGTGGGCTCTGTTGAGCAGTTCTTC | CASSVGSVEQFF
NA | few | TRBJ1-1 | TRBV7-9 | TGTGCCAGCAGCTTATATGGTGTTGAAGCTTTCTTT | CASSLYGVEAFF
TRBD1 | few | TRBJ1-1 | TRBV12-3/TRBV12-4 | TGTGCCAGCAGTTCGACGGGACAGGGGGTGCCTGAAGCTTTCTTT | CASSSTGQGVPEAFF